This section outlines one T cell receptor beta chain sequence together with its context. Some clones are missing from TCRdb's copy, which holds only in-frame ones; the method was immunoSEQ multiplex PCR. The table shows under 200,000 clones, with around 81% occurring only once. This entry comes from a study of blood T cell repertoires in COVID-19. Germline CDR1 and CDR2: SGHRS and YFSETQ. V lost 3 bases, J lost 6 bases, and 15 bases lay in between. CDR3 size: 14 residues. The V gene is TRBV5-1, the J gene TRBJ1-1; D is uncertain. The sequence came from a man aged 55 to 69 with COVID-19, enrolled during active disease. The specimen was peripheral blood. The CDR3 DNA reads as TGCGCCAGCAGCTCACCCTCCCGGGTTTCTGAAGCTTTCTTT. Its translation: CASSSPSRVSEAFF.